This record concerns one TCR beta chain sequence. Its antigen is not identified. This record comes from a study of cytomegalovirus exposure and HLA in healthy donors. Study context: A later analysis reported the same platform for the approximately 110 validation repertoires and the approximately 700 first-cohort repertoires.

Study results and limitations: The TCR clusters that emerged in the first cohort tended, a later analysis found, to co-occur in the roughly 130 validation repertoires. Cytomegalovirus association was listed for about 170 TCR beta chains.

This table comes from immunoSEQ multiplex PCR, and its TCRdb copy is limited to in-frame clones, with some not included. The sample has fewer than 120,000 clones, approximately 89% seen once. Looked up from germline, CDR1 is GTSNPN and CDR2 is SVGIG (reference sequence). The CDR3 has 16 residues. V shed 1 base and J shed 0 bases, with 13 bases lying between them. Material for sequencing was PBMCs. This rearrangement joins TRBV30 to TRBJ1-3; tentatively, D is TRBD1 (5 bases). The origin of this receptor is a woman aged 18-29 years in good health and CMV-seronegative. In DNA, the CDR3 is TGTGCCTGGAGTGAACAGGCGTCGGACTCTGGAAACACCATATATTTT. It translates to CAWSEQASDSGNTIYF.